There are many counts of the clone carrying this TCR beta chain. The antigen is undetermined. The CDR3 spans 11 residues. Trimming took 8 bases from V and 6 from J, leaving 11 bases between them. Germline V gene sequence: CDR1 SQVTM, CDR2 ANQGSEA. The data stem from a study of beta chain features in type 1 diabetes. Study conclusions and caveats: Type 1 diabetes patients had VDJ junctions that carried fewer insertions and more deletions. Equally in patients and controls, PCR might preferentially amplify shorter templates. Among patients with Type 1 diabetes, TCRB CDR3s were moderately but significantly shorter in every one of the four CD4+ subsets.

The investigators reverse transcribed all of the isolated RNA, so they sequenced expressed TCRB transcripts. Profiling relied on immunoSEQ multiplex PCR, and the TCRdb table lists in-frame clones only, not all of them. The sample shows roughly 150,000 clones, over 7.5% of them seen only once. The genes are TRBV29-1 and TRBJ2-1; D may be TRBD2 (5 bases). Sequencing input: central memory CD4+ T cells from blood. The receptor comes from a man in his late teens or twenties in good health. The CDR3 region has the DNA TGCAGCCTTGGGAGTGGCAATGAGCAGTTCTTC. Translation gives CSLGSGNEQFF.